Listed below are T cell receptor beta chains from one sample, sequenced in a study of cytomegalovirus exposure and HLA in healthy donors. TCRdb's copy holds only in-frame clones and misses some; the assay was immunoSEQ multiplex PCR. Of roughly 55,000 clones listed, 65% to 80% were seen once; the top ten hold about 37%. Material for sequencing was PBMCs. The receptors were gathered from a man aged 35-49 years in good health and CMV-seropositive. The CDR3 runs from the conserved cysteine through the conserved F or W. The D gene is left open where the match is weak. Only part of the rows carry a size: once, few, many, or a class if the clone is expanded.

J: TRBJ2-2; D: NA; V: TRBV4-2; size: NA; CDR3: CASSQGQGGNTGELFF; DNA: TGTGCCAGCAGCCAAGGACAGGGAGGAAACACCGGGGAGCTGTTTTTT
J: TRBJ2-3; D: TRBD2; V: TRBV19; size: NA; CDR3: CASTYGTSFTDTQYF; DNA: TGTGCCAGTACCTATGGGACTAGTTTCACAGATACGCAGTATTTT
J: TRBJ1-1; D: NA; V: TRBV6-6; size: NA; CDR3: CASSYSRGDTEAFF; DNA: TGTGCCAGCAGTTACTCGCGGGGGGACACTGAAGCTTTCTTT
J: TRBJ2-6; D: NA; V: TRBV2; size: NA; CDR3: CASSGGQFDSGANVLTF; DNA: TGTGCCAGCAGTGGAGGGCAGTTCGACTCTGGGGCCAACGTCCTGACTTTC
J: TRBJ1-2; D: TRBD1; V: TRBV2; size: few; CDR3: CASSEIRGQGGGYTF; DNA: TGTGCCAGCAGCGAGATCAGGGGGCAGGGGGGTGGCTACACCTTC
J: TRBJ2-5; D: NA; V: TRBV29-1; size: NA; CDR3: CSVDSGETQYF; DNA: TGCAGCGTCGATTCAGGAGAGACCCAGTACTTC
J: TRBJ1-1; D: NA; V: TRBV19; size: few; CDR3: CASSVGASKAFF; DNA: TGTGCCAGTAGTGTTGGGGCGAGTAAAGCTTTCTTT
J: TRBJ2-7; D: TRBD1; V: TRBV11-2; size: NA; CDR3: CASSLGGGLYEQYF; DNA: TGTGCCAGCAGCTTAGGAGGGGGCCTCTACGAGCAGTACTTC
J: TRBJ2-5; D: TRBD2; V: TRBV7-9; size: NA; CDR3: CASSFGGEETQYF; DNA: TGTGCCAGCAGCTTTGGGGGGGAAGAGACCCAGTACTTC
J: TRBJ2-1; D: TRBD2; V: TRBV5-1; size: NA; CDR3: CASSLSGGYNEQFF; DNA: TGCGCCAGCAGCTTGTCGGGGGGCTACAATGAGCAGTTCTTC
J: TRBJ1-2; D: NA; V: TRBV11-2; size: few; CDR3: CASSPRVLNGYTF; DNA: TGTGCCAGCAGCCCCAGGGTTTTGAATGGCTACACCTTC
J: TRBJ2-7; D: TRBD2; V: TRBV28; size: NA; CDR3: CASLASGSSYEQYF; DNA: TGTGCCAGCCTTGCTAGCGGGAGTTCCTACGAGCAGTACTTC
J: TRBJ1-1; D: TRBD1; V: TRBV29-1; size: NA; CDR3: CSVEDRGQSEAFF; DNA: TGCAGCGTTGAGGACAGGGGGCAATCTGAAGCTTTCTTT
J: TRBJ2-5; D: NA; V: TRBV29-1; size: once; CDR3: CSVDTTGGETQYF; DNA: TGCAGCGTTGATACAACTGGCGGCGAGACCCAGTACTTC
J: TRBJ2-2; D: TRBD2; V: TRBV4-1; size: few; CDR3: CASSLLAGANTGELFF; DNA: TGCGCCAGCAGCCTTCTAGCGGGGGCTAACACCGGGGAGCTGTTTTTT
J: TRBJ1-6; D: TRBD1; V: TRBV6-1; size: NA; CDR3: CATLTGTGGGPLHF; DNA: TGTGCCACGTTGACCGGGACAGGGGGTGGACCCCTCCACTTT
J: TRBJ2-4; D: TRBD2; V: TRBV7-2; size: few; CDR3: CASSLESAGGQNIQYF; DNA: TGTGCCAGCAGCTTAGAGTCAGCGGGGGGGCAAAACATTCAGTACTTC
J: TRBJ2-3; D: NA; V: TRBV27; size: NA; CDR3: CASRPQQGQADTQYF; DNA: TGTGCCAGCAGACCACAACAGGGCCAGGCAGATACGCAGTATTTT
J: TRBJ2-1; D: TRBD1; V: TRBV6-6; size: NA; CDR3: CASSSQGASSYNEQFF; DNA: TGTGCCAGCAGTAGCCAGGGGGCGAGCTCCTACAATGAGCAGTTCTTC
J: TRBJ2-5; D: TRBD2; V: TRBV4-3; size: few; CDR3: CASSPRLAGQETQYF; DNA: TGCGCCAGCAGCCCGCGACTAGCGGGTCAAGAGACCCAGTACTTC
J: TRBJ1-2; D: TRBD1; V: TRBV27; size: NA; CDR3: CASSGTGRGNYGYTF; DNA: TGTGCCAGCAGTGGGACAGGGAGGGGGAACTATGGCTACACCTTC
J: TRBJ2-3; D: TRBD1; V: TRBV12-5; size: NA; CDR3: CASGLAGTGNTDTQYF; DNA: TGTGCTAGTGGTTTGGCCGGGACAGGGAACACAGATACGCAGTATTTT
J: TRBJ1-2; D: NA; V: TRBV7-9; size: NA; CDR3: CASTVRWEAGGYTF; DNA: TGTGCCAGCACTGTGAGGTGGGAGGCGGGCGGCTACACCTTC
J: TRBJ2-5; D: NA; V: TRBV11-2; size: NA; CDR3: CASSLGIGGTQYF; DNA: TGTGCCAGCAGCTTGGGGATCGGAGGGACCCAGTACTTC
J: TRBJ2-1; D: TRBD2; V: TRBV5-6; size: NA; CDR3: CASSSAGGPLVFDEQFF; DNA: TGTGCCAGCAGCTCCGCGGGGGGGCCTTTGGTGTTTGATGAGCAGTTCTTC
J: TRBJ2-3; D: TRBD1; V: TRBV30; size: once; CDR3: CAWSVPRQGVYTDTQYF; DNA: TGTGCCTGGAGTGTACCCAGACAGGGGGTTTACACAGATACGCAGTATTTT
J: TRBJ1-1; D: NA; V: TRBV4-2; size: NA; CDR3: CASSQEVRARNTEAFF; DNA: TGTGCCAGCAGCCAAGAAGTACGAGCGAGGAACACTGAAGCTTTCTTT
J: TRBJ1-2; D: TRBD1; V: TRBV7-2; size: NA; CDR3: CASSFRTGEDGYTF; DNA: TGTGCCAGCAGCTTCCGGACAGGGGAGGATGGCTACACCTTC
J: TRBJ2-7; D: TRBD1; V: TRBV6-1; size: NA; CDR3: CASGTGFSYEQYF; DNA: TGTGCCAGTGGGACAGGGTTTTCCTACGAGCAGTACTTC
J: TRBJ2-5; D: NA; V: TRBV5-1; size: NA; CDR3: CASSLGGNQETQYF; DNA: TGCGCCAGCAGCTTGGGAGGGAATCAAGAGACCCAGTACTTC
J: TRBJ2-7; D: NA; V: TRBV4-3; size: NA; CDR3: CASSQDRGHSYEQYF; DNA: TGCGCCAGCAGCCAGGACCGCGGACATTCTTACGAGCAGTACTTC
J: TRBJ1-2; D: TRBD1; V: TRBV7-9; size: few; CDR3: CASSFGGTGGYGYTF; DNA: TGTGCCAGCAGCTTCGGCGGGACAGGGGGATATGGCTACACCTTC
J: TRBJ1-2; D: NA; V: TRBV6-4; size: NA; CDR3: CASSVFGGGNYGYTF; DNA: TGTGCCAGCAGTGTCTTCGGTGGGGGGAACTATGGCTACACCTTC
J: TRBJ1-3; D: NA; V: TRBV28; size: NA; CDR3: CASSLSGNTIYF; DNA: TGTGCCAGCAGTCTCTCTGGAAACACCATATATTTT
J: TRBJ1-1; D: NA; V: TRBV27; size: once; CDR3: CASSSHNAATNTEAFF; DNA: TGTGCCAGCAGTTCCCATAATGCGGCTACGAACACTGAAGCTTTCTTT
J: TRBJ1-2; D: TRBD1; V: TRBV6-5; size: NA; CDR3: CASTRTGRIGGYTF; DNA: TGTGCCAGCACCAGGACAGGGAGAATCGGCGGCTACACCTTC
J: TRBJ2-5; D: TRBD2; V: TRBV15; size: NA; CDR3: CATGGGTSGRTQYF; DNA: TGTGCCACCGGGGGGGGGACTAGCGGCAGGACCCAGTACTTC
J: TRBJ1-1; D: NA; V: TRBV5-1; size: few; CDR3: CASSLGVNTEAFF; DNA: TGCGCCAGCAGCTTGGGAGTTAACACTGAAGCTTTCTTT
J: TRBJ2-7; D: TRBD1; V: TRBV7-9; size: NA; CDR3: CASIKGTGLYEQYF; DNA: TGTGCCAGCATCAAGGGGACAGGGCTCTACGAGCAGTACTTC
J: TRBJ2-3; D: NA; V: TRBV5-6; size: NA; CDR3: CASRADADTQYF; DNA: TGTGCCAGCAGAGCTGATGCAGATACGCAGTATTTT
J: TRBJ2-7; D: NA; V: TRBV5-5; size: few; CDR3: CASSLAGERRNEQYF; DNA: TGTGCCAGCAGCTTGGCGGGGGAGAGAAGGAACGAGCAGTACTTC
J: TRBJ2-1; D: NA; V: TRBV5-1; size: NA; CDR3: CASSSDPGDYNEQFF; DNA: TGCGCCAGCAGCTCCGATCCCGGGGACTACAATGAGCAGTTCTTC
J: TRBJ2-7; D: NA; V: TRBV5-1; size: few; CDR3: CASSLGHTVYEQYF; DNA: TGCGCCAGCAGCTTGGGACATACCGTCTACGAGCAGTACTTC
J: TRBJ2-7; D: TRBD1; V: TRBV9; size: NA; CDR3: CASSGTGAYEQYF; DNA: TGTGCCAGCAGCGGGACAGGGGCCTACGAGCAGTACTTC
J: TRBJ1-2; D: NA; V: TRBV28; size: NA; CDR3: CASSPEVEESTYGYTF; DNA: TGTGCCAGCAGTCCAGAGGTGGAAGAATCCACCTATGGCTACACCTTC
J: TRBJ2-3; D: NA; V: TRBV11-2; size: NA; CDR3: CASSLESRTLRTDTQYF; DNA: TGTGCCAGCAGCTTAGAGTCGCGCACCCTGCGCACAGATACGCAGTATTTT
J: TRBJ2-2; D: NA; V: TRBV6-1; size: NA; CDR3: CASSLTRNTGELFF; DNA: TGTGCCAGCAGCCTTACAAGGAACACCGGGGAGCTGTTTTTT
J: TRBJ2-5; D: NA; V: TRBV5-6; size: NA; CDR3: CASSYPWGDQETQYF; DNA: TGTGCCAGCAGCTATCCCTGGGGGGACCAAGAGACCCAGTACTTC
J: TRBJ1-2; D: NA; V: TRBV7-9; size: NA; CDR3: CASSLTGANYGYTF; DNA: TGTGCCAGCAGCTTGACCGGAGCTAACTATGGCTACACCTTC
J: TRBJ1-1; D: NA; V: TRBV30; size: NA; CDR3: CACLGGGGTEAFF; DNA: TGTGCCTGCCTAGGGGGAGGGGGCACTGAAGCTTTCTTT
J: TRBJ2-6; D: NA; V: TRBV5-1; size: NA; CDR3: CASSLEGSGDFSGANVLTF; DNA: TGCGCCAGCAGCTTGGAAGGTTCCGGGGACTTCTCTGGGGCCAACGTCCTGACTTTC
J: TRBJ2-7; D: NA; V: TRBV7-2; size: NA; CDR3: CASSLARASGESYEQYF; DNA: TGTGCCAGCAGCTTAGCGAGGGCGAGCGGCGAGTCCTACGAGCAGTACTTC
J: TRBJ2-5; D: NA; V: TRBV18; size: NA; CDR3: CASSLSRGDQETQYF; DNA: TGTGCCAGCTCACTTTCCCGAGGAGACCAAGAGACCCAGTACTTC
J: TRBJ2-4; D: TRBD2; V: TRBV19; size: NA; CDR3: CASSPGGDKGLQYF; DNA: TGTGCCAGTAGTCCCGGGGGGGACAAAGGCCTTCAGTACTTC
J: TRBJ2-5; D: TRBD2; V: TRBV4-2; size: NA; CDR3: CASSQVAFGLAGGQGVETQYF; DNA: TGTGCCAGCAGCCAAGTCGCCTTCGGACTAGCGGGGGGGCAAGGCGTAGAGACCCAGTACTTC
J: TRBJ2-7; D: NA; V: TRBV7-2; size: few; CDR3: CASSLNQGPYEQYF; DNA: TGTGCCAGCAGCTTAAACCAGGGCCCCTACGAGCAGTACTTC
J: TRBJ2-5; D: NA; V: TRBV5-6; size: once; CDR3: CASSLRRETQYF; DNA: TGTGCCAGCAGCTTGAGGAGGGAGACCCAGTACTTC
J: TRBJ2-2; D: TRBD2; V: TRBV9; size: NA; CDR3: CASSFRTSGSYTGELFF; DNA: TGTGCCAGCAGCTTTCGGACTAGCGGGAGTTACACCGGGGAGCTGTTTTTT
J: TRBJ1-1; D: TRBD1; V: TRBV5-1; size: few; CDR3: CASSTYDRGGTEAFF; DNA: TGCGCCAGCAGCACCTATGACAGGGGCGGCACTGAAGCTTTCTTT